Below, 12 T cell receptor beta chains from the same sample are listed, as sequenced in a study of OX40 agonist ivuxolimab in advanced cancers. Preparation of the library involved the immunoSEQ multiplex PCR assay. This immuneACCESS table, as held by TCRdb, lists in-frame sequences with V and J called but not all clones. Of the missing ones, under half trace to an unresolved V gene in checked studies; the others have no known cause. The sample table records about 61,000 clones; 75% to 90% of these occur just once. 0.55% to 0.6% of the sample is held by the ten biggest clonotypes. The specimen was CD4+ or CD8+ T cells sorted from blood, collected in a trial of the OX40 agonist ivuxolimab. These receptors came from an adult with an advanced solid tumor such as melanoma, head and neck, liver or kidney cancer.

The rearrangement links TRBV5-1 to TRBJ2-2; 8 nucleotides align to TRBD1. The CDR3 length is 14 residues. The trim removed 4 bases at V and 5 bases at J, leaving 4 bases unmatched. Germline V gene sequence: CDR1 SGHRS, CDR2 YFSETQ. The CDR3 loop reads CASSDTGGTGELFF. CDR3 nucleotide sequence: TGCGCCAGCAGCGACACAGGGGGTACCGGGGAGCTGTTTTTT.

The rearrangement links TRBV4-3 to TRBJ2-7, with TRBD1 identical over 8 bases. With V trimmed by 3 bases and J by 5 bases, 6 bases remained unmatched. The CDR3 runs 14 residues. Germline V CDR1 and CDR2: LGHNA, YSLEER. This CDR3 is CASSQNLQGDEQYF. CDR3 DNA sequence: TGCGCCAGCAGCCAGAACCTACAGGGGGACGAGCAGTACTTC.

The rearrangement links TRBV9 to TRBJ2-5; 15 bases match TRBD2. V trimming: 0 bases; J trimming: 5 bases; junction bases outside the gene matches: 11. This CDR3 contains 19 residues. Germline V gene lookup returns CDR1 SGDLS and CDR2 YYNGEE. CDR3 residues: CASSVDTGLAGGRRETQYF. CDR3 bases: TGTGCCAGCAGCGTAGACACCGGACTAGCGGGGGGGCGGCGGGAGACCCAGTACTTC.

The rearrangement joins TRBV28 to TRBJ2-7, with 10 positions matching TRBD2. CDR1 is MDHEN and CDR2 is SYDVKM in the germline V gene. Trimming cost V 4 bases and J 9 bases; bases outside gene matches: 12. This CDR3 has 15 residues. The CDR3 is CASSSSGGSERWQYF. The CDR3, as DNA: TGTGCCAGCAGTTCTAGCGGGGGCTCGGAACGGTGGCAGTACTTC.

This chain uses TRBV5-6 with TRBJ2-1; D gene ambiguous. The CDR3 is 13 amino acids. Trimming took 1 base from V and 4 from J, leaving 6 bases between them. Germline values: CDR1 SGHDT, CDR2 YYEEEE. The CDR3 region has the DNA TGTGCCAGCAGCTTGCGGCGGTACAATGAGCAGTTCTTC. It encodes CASSLRRYNEQFF. Full variable domain (remainder filled in from reference TRBV5-6 and TRBJ2-1): DAGVTQSPTHLIKTRGQQVTLRCSPKSGHDTVSWYQQALGQGPQFIFQYYEEEERQRGNFPDRFSGHQFPNYSSELNVNALLLGDSALYLCASSLRRYNEQFFGPGTRLTVL.

This clone was observed a handful of times. The V gene is TRBV19, the J gene TRBJ1-6; D not resolved. Germline loops: CDR1 LNHDA, CDR2 SQIVND (reference sequence). The germline V and J ends were trimmed by 5 bases and 7 bases, with 18 bases remaining between them. This CDR3 has 16 residues. The CDR3, as DNA: TGTGCCAGTAGTCAGGCGGACGTCGCGCGGAATTCACCCCTCCACTTT. Encoded protein: CASSQADVARNSPLHF.

The J gene is TRBJ2-7, the V gene TRBV6-5; D call uncertain. This CDR3 region has 13 residues. V lost 5 bases and J lost 0, with 8 bases in between. Germline V gene data show CDR1 as MNHEY and CDR2 as SVGAGI. The CDR3 nucleotides read TGTGCCAGCAGTCCCCCCGGCTCCTACGAGCAGTACTTC. It codes for CASSPPGSYEQYF.

Only one count was recorded for this clone. The chain joins TRBV20-1 to TRBJ2-1; 9 nucleotides line up with TRBD2. V lost 6 bases and J lost 14; bases outside the gene matches: 8. This CDR3 has 11 amino acids. Germline loops: CDR1 DFQATT, CDR2 SNEGSKA (reference sequence). CDR3: CSAPLAGREFF. The CDR3 nucleotides read TGCAGTGCGCCGCTAGCGGGGAGGGAGTTCTTC.

This rearrangement joins TRBV7-2 to TRBJ1-6; D unclear. V was shortened by 5 bases and J by 5 bases, with 13 bases between the two germline ends. This CDR3 region has 15 residues. Germline values: CDR1 SGHTA, CDR2 FQGNSA. This CDR3 is CASSADGWDNSPLHF. The CDR3 DNA is TGTGCCAGCAGCGCCGACGGATGGGATAATTCACCCCTCCACTTT.

This clone was observed a handful of times. The chain couples TRBV11-2 to TRBJ2-1; tentative D call: TRBD2 (6 bases). Trimming took 6 bases from V and 7 from J, leaving 22 bases between them. The CDR3 length is 16 residues. Germline V gene sequence: CDR1 SGHAT, CDR2 FQNNGV. The CDR3 reads CASRPVSGPGDNEQFF. The CDR3 region has the DNA TGTGCCAGCAGACCCGTTAGCGGCCCCGGGGATAATGAGCAGTTCTTC.

The genes are TRBV19 and TRBJ2-7, with D perhaps TRBD1 or TRBD2 (5 bases each). Trimming shortened V by 2 bases and J by 3 bases, and 14 bases separated the two germline ends. CDR1 is LNHDA, CDR2 SQIVND, per germline (reference sequence). The CDR3 runs 15 residues. In DNA form, the CDR3 reads TGTGCCAGTAGTATACAATTAGGGGCGGGCTACGAGCAGTACTTC. This codes for CASSIQLGAGYEQYF.

This chain uses TRBV30 with TRBJ1-4; D is possibly TRBD1 (6 bases). Trimming took off 1 base at V and 2 bases at J, with 8 bases between the two ends. The CDR3 spans 14 residues. The germline V gene has CDR1 GTSNPN and CDR2 SVGIG (reference sequence). CDR3 DNA: TGTGCCTGGAGTGGGACAGACACTAATGAAAAACTGTTTTTT. It specifies CAWSGTDTNEKLFF.